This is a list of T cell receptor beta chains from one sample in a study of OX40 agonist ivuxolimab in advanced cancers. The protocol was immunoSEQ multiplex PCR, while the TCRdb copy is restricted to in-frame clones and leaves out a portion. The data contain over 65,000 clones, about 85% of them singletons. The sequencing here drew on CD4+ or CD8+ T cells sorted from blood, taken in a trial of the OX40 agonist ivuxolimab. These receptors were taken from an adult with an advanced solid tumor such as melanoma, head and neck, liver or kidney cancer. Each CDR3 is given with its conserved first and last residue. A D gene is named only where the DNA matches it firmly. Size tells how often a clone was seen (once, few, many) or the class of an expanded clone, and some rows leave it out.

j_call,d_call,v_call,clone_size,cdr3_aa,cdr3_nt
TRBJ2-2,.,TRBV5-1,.,CASSPTQGNTGELFF,TGCGCCAGCAGCCCCACACAGGGTAACACCGGGGAGCTGTTTTTT
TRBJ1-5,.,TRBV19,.,CASSMLDQPQHF,TGTGCCAGTAGTATGTTAGATCAGCCCCAGCATTTT
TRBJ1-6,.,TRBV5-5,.,CASSLGGLSSPLHF,TGTGCCAGCAGCTTGGGGGGACTAAGTTCACCCCTCCACTTT
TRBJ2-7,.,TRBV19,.,CASSMPPGYEQYF,TGTGCCAGTAGTATGCCCCCGGGGTACGAGCAGTACTTC
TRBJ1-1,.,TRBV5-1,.,CASSLGGRSPEAFF,TGCGCCAGCAGCTTGGGCGGCAGATCCCCTGAAGCTTTCTTT
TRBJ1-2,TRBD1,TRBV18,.,CASSLQQTGTGGDGYTF,TGTGCCAGCTCACTACAACAAACCGGGACAGGGGGAGATGGCTACACCTTC
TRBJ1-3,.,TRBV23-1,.,CASSRPTPGAGNTIYF,TGCGCCAGCAGTCGCCCTACCCCAGGGGCTGGAAACACCATATATTTT
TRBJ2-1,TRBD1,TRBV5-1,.,CASSLATGAVPYNEQFF,TGCGCCAGCAGCTTGGCCACAGGGGCAGTCCCCTACAATGAGCAGTTCTTC
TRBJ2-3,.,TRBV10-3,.,CAISHLFVADTQYF,TGTGCCATCAGTCACTTATTCGTGGCAGATACGCAGTATTTT
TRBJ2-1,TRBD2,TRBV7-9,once,CASTTRAGGLGEQFF,TGTGCCAGCACCACAAGGGCGGGAGGGCTAGGTGAGCAGTTCTTC
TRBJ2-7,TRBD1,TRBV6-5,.,CASSSPGQGHYEQYF,TGTGCCAGCAGTTCTCCGGGACAGGGTCATTACGAGCAGTACTTC
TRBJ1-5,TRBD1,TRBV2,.,CASTRATGGNQPQHF,TGTGCCAGCACACGGGCGACAGGGGGCAATCAGCCCCAGCATTTT
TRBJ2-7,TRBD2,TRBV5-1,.,CASSLYPAGGSPYEQYF,TGCGCCAGCAGCTTATATCCAGCGGGAGGGAGCCCCTACGAGCAGTACTTC
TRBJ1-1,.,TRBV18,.,CASSPLPVGTEAFF,TGTGCCAGCTCACCACTCCCGGTGGGCACTGAAGCTTTCTTT
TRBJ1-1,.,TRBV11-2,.,CASSLNDGDTEAFF,TGTGCCAGCAGCTTAAATGACGGGGACACTGAAGCTTTCTTT
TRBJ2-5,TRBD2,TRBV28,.,CASSFLGDYQGETQYF,TGTGCCAGCAGTTTTCTAGGGGACTACCAGGGAGAGACCCAGTACTTC